What follows is one T cell receptor (beta chain) and its context. This entry is derived from a study of blood T cell repertoires in COVID-19. Study at large: T cells, B-cell-depleted T cells, or PBMCs supplied cDNA or gDNA.

In the authors' workflow: Counts of nucleated cells, estimated from reference gene primer amplification, were obtained. The protocol was immunoSEQ multiplex PCR, while the TCRdb copy is restricted to in-frame clones and leaves out a portion. V and J calls and clone size are given by that table; D and trimming were obtained from the DNA. The sample records 310,000 or so clones, under 90% being singletons. The length of the CDR3 is 14 residues. The ends lost 4 bases at V and 3 bases at J; junction bases unmatched: 4. Per the germline V gene, CDR1 is SGHDT and CDR2 is YYEEEE. The J gene is TRBJ2-7, the V gene TRBV5-6; TRBD2 matches at 10 bases. This clonotype was sampled from a young woman who had recovered from COVID-19. The material sequenced was PBMCs or T cells enriched from blood (not recorded which). The CDR3 reads CASSPSGRIYEQYF. The CDR3 DNA follows: TGTGCCAGCAGCCCTAGCGGGAGAATCTACGAGCAGTACTTC.